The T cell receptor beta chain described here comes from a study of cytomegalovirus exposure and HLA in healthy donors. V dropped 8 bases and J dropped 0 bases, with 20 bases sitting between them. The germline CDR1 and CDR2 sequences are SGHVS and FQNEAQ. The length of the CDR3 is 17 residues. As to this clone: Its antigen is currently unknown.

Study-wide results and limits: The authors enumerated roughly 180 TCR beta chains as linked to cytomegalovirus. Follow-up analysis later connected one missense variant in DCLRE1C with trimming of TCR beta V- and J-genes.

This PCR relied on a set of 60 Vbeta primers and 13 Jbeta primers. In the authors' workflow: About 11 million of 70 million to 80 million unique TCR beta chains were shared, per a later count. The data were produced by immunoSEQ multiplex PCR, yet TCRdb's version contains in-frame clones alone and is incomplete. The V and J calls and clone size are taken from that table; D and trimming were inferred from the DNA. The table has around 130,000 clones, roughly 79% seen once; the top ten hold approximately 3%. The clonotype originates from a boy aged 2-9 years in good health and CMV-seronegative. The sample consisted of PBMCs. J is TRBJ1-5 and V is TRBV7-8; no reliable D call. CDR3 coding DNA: TGTGCCAGCGCTAGCCGAGGCAGTGCCTATAGCAATCAGCCCCAGCATTTT. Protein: CASASRGSAYSNQPQHF.